This note documents a single TCR beta chain sequence. This sample is drawn from a study of T-cell memory formation after mild COVID-19. Via MiXCR, TCRdb re-called the 5' RACE reads, giving one row per CDR3 protein. The sample lists a few hundred thousand distinct CDR3 sequences; roughly 8% were seen once. V was shortened by 8 bases and J by 0 bases, with 22 bases between the two germline ends. The CDR3 is 18 residues long. CDR1 and CDR2 (germline): WNHNN, SYGVQD (reference sequence). The sequenced sample consisted of PBMCs or a T cell subset sorted from them (not recorded which). The V gene is TRBV10-1, the J gene TRBJ2-2, with D tentatively TRBD1 (6 bases). The source of this sequence is a man between 18 and 35 years old who had mild COVID-19 (a few samples of this study predate the infection). Cell type and time point are not known. CDR3: CASARDTFYHPNTGELFF. As DNA, the CDR3 is TGCGCCAGCGCCCGGGACACCTTCTACCACCCGAACACCGGGGAGCTGTTTTTT.